This T cell receptor (beta chain) was sequenced for a study of shared clonotypes between healthy human individuals (dated by TCRdb to 2018 to 2021). Regarding the research as a whole: Three men and a couple of women, aged 18 to 49 years, made up the cohort. The study deeply sequenced blood TCR repertoires of about five healthy adults to estimate repertoire size and the extent of clonotype sharing between individuals. For each donor, three plates each were used for CD4 naive and CD4 memory, two plates were used for CD8 naive, and one plate was used for CD8 memory. Leukapheresis yielded between about 0.9 and 10 billion PBMCs per donor. Different laboratories and diverse techniques were used to prepare libraries and sequence TCR repertoires, to increase sequencing depth and limit assay-specific biases. Paper-wide results and their limitations: Based on pairwise subsampling, the degree of clonotype sharing among donors was expected to be affected by sequencing depth. The small number of donors limited the genetic and exposure-history diversity represented. When several donors were compared, the shared fraction of clonotypes was around 4.6% for naive CD4, around 3.5% for naive CD8, 2% to 2.5% for memory CD4, and roughly 0.43% for memory CD8. Incomplete sequencing was indicated by rarefaction of sorted-subset datasets, despite the large sequencing depth. Only blood was sampled, and tissue TCR repertoires likely differ from those in blood. Compared with non-shared clonotypes, clonotypes shared by all four sorted-subset donors had higher generation probabilities. Larger estimated clonotype richness was generally found for naive subsets than for memory subsets.

The donors were healthy, HIV-negative adults who had no recently reported acute infections or vaccinations. Every donor was a Caucasian adult living in Nashville, Tennessee, USA. CD4+ T cells were enriched by magnetic negative selection, after which naive cells were positively selected on CD45RA and the negative fraction was taken as the memory subset. After blood collection by leukapheresis, PBMCs were isolated using Ficoll-Histopaque density gradient centrifugation and then cryopreserved in the vapor phase of liquid nitrogen. Analytical flow cytometry was used to check the purity and quantity of each magnetically sorted T cell population. Genomic DNA was isolated from each sorted fraction and quantified by UV absorbance on a Nanodrop 2000c. Worth noting for this clone: No antigen is known for it. One base away there is no much larger clone; base qualities are not given.

As encoded in the germline V gene, CDR1 is SGHTA while CDR2 is FQGNSA. The germline V and J ends show losses of 2 bases and 4 bases respectively, and no gene match explains 3 bases of the junction. The CDR3 numbers 16 residues from cysteine through phenylalanine. Solely the CDR3 DNA is kept, with 48 bases framed from the first base. Using the deep immunoSEQ assay, TCR CDR3 regions were amplified from genomic DNA by multiplex PCR. For each cell subset, the extracted genomic DNA was distributed evenly across all wells of several immunoSEQ 96-well plates, and each plate served as one replicate. For sorted subsets, 200 ng of genomic DNA, equivalent to 30,000 or so T cell genomes, went into each replicate PCR. The purified libraries were quantified using a Qubit 3.0 fluorometer, sized with a Bioanalyzer 2100, and then quantified again using the KAPA Library Quantification kit. Every immunoSEQ 96-well plate was sequenced on a dedicated single-read 150-cycle Illumina NextSeq 550 flow cell. The published analysis was carried out like this. The immunoSEQ output contained only junctional sequences without quality scores, so filtering could not match that applied to full-length reads. To assign V/J genes and CDR3, sequences were annotated against IMGT germline references using PyIR, a Python wrapper for IgBLAST v1.9. Reads were removed for weak V/J assignments (E-value above 1e-6), missing CDR3, stop codons, out-of-frame junctions, or ambiguous translated residues. V3J clonotypes were defined as sequences sharing an identical inferred V gene, J gene, and CDR3 amino acid sequence. Percentage overlap between repertoires was calculated by dividing the number of shared unique clonotypes by the size of the smaller repertoire. Three approaches were used to assess repertoire richness: RTK rarefaction, the Chao1 estimator, and Recon v2.1 estimates of unobserved clonotypes. Generation probabilities for all TCRbeta clonotypes obtained by the gDNA method from several donors were computed using OLGA. Not all clones reach the TCRdb copy of this immuneACCESS table, which keeps in-frame sequences only. Checked studies attribute under half of the gap to unresolved V genes and leave the rest unexplained. V and J calls and clone size are as listed in that table; D and trimming were resolved from the DNA. The sample records millions of clones, approximately 92% of which are singletons. Over 0.12% of the sample lies in the top ten.

Sequencing was carried out using naive CD4+ T cells sorted from blood. The cell subset or site label, as the study defines it: CD45RA+ positively selected. Rearrangement joined TRBV7-2 to TRBJ2-5; TRBD2 matches 14 bases in the middle. This sequence was found in a man aged 18 to 35 in good health. CDR3 region: CASSLIGTSGGETQYF. Here is the DNA: TGTGCCAGCAGCTTAATAGGGACTAGCGGGGGAGAGACCCAGTACTTC.